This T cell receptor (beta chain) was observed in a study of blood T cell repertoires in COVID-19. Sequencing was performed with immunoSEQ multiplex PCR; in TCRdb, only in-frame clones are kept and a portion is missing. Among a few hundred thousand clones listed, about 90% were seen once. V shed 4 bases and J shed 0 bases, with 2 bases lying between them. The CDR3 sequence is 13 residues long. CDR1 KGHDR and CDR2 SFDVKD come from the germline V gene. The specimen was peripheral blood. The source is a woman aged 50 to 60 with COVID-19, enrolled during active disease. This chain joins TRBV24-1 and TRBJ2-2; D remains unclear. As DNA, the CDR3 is TGTGCCACCAGTGACACGAACACCGGGGAGCTGTTTTTT. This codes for CATSDTNTGELFF.